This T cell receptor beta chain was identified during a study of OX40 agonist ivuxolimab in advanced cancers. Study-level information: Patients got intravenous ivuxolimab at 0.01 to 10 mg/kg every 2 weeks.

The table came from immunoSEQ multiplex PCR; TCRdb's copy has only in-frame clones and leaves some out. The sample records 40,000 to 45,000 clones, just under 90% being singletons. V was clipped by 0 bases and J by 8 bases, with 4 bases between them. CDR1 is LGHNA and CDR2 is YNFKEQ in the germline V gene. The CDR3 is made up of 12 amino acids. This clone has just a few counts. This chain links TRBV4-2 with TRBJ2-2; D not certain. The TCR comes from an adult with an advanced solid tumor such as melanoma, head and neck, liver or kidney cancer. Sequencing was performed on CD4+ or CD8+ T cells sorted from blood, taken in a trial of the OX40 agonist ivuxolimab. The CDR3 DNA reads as TGTGCCAGCAGCCAAGAGGGGGGGGAGCTGTTTTTT. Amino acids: CASSQEGGELFF.